This T cell receptor (beta chain) was sequenced in a study of T cell repertoires in cytomegalovirus infection (dated by TCRdb to the late 2010s). Notes on the research overall: Alongside well-studied HLA-B-restricted epitopes, the peptide stimulations were aimed at recently identified HLA-C-restricted CMV epitopes, whose presentation resists viral immunomodulation. Donor HLA type was relevant to the analysis, as public TCR beta signatures indicated carriage of CMV infection together with the matching HLA type.

TCRdb shows the sequencer as Illumina HiSeq 1500. Using fastp trimming at Q25 and MiXCR clonotype assembly, TCRdb reanalyzed the public sequencing data and kept in-frame beta chains. Rows matching on CDR3 protein sequence are summarized as one entry with the most common DNA and genes. Within this sample are some 940,000 distinct CDR3 sequences, with more than 25% of them counted one time only. The ten most abundant clones make up more than 12% of the sample. The paper's findings and limits, for the study overall: Cumulative frequency of public TCR beta family members discriminated carriers of CMV infection plus the relevant HLA type in this cohort and an independent roughly 350-donor cohort. In the ex vivo response, HLA-C-restricted CMV-specific TCR beta clonotypes were dominant, and in two of eight donors the single most frequent clonotype came from this HLA-C-restricted group.

Measured from the cysteine to the phenylalanine, the CDR3 is 14 residues long. Only the CDR3 DNA stays, 42 bases, in frame from base 1. The V end gives up 6 bases and the J end 4 bases, leaving 6 bases in the junction not matched to a gene. The germline V gene gives CDR1 as SGHVS and CDR2 as FQNEAQ. The sample's treatment or condition label, in plain terms: in vitro stimulation with specific CMV peptide epitopes to enrich CMV-specific T cells. Note on this clonotype: No cognate antigen has been identified for it. Base quality data are lacking; no much larger clone is found one base away.

Sequencing was performed on cultured CD8+ T cells from PBMCs, taken from culture after CMV antigen stimulation. The chain couples TRBV7-8 to TRBJ2-1; 7 bases in the junction line up with TRBD2. The clonotype comes from a human donor in good health (CMV status not recorded). Some clones in this sample may be carry-over from other donors' samples. The sequenced DNA: TGTGCCAGCAGTATGGGGGGGGGGTACAATGAGCAGTTCTTC. Its protein reads: CASSMGGGYNEQFF.